This TCR beta chain was recorded in a study of technical replicates of blood from a few donors. Germline V gene data show CDR1 as LGHNA and CDR2 as YNFKEQ. The V gene end was trimmed by 1 base and the J gene end by 3 bases; junction bases not matched to a gene: 7. This CDR3 comprises 16 residues. Produced via immunoSEQ multiplex PCR; TCRdb's table is partial and in-frame only. The top ten clones hold more than 0.2% of a sample with around 83,000 clones, 85% to 95% of them seen once. Sequenced: T cells isolated from PBMCs. V usage is TRBV4-2 and J usage is TRBJ2-3; 7 bases fit TRBD1. This sequence originates from a human donor in good health. CDR3 nucleotides: TGTGCCAGCAGCCAAGTGTTAAACAGGGGTACAGATACGCAGTATTTT. Amino acid sequence: CASSQVLNRGTDTQYF.